Sequencing of this T cell receptor (beta chain) was carried out in a study of blood T cell repertoires in COVID-19. Study details: Sources were T cells, B-cell-depleted T cells, or PBMCs; the material itself was cDNA or gDNA.

The CDR3 consists of 16 residues. The germline gives CDR1 MDHEN, CDR2 SYDVKM. V gave up 3 bases and J gave up 0 bases, with 14 bases separating them. Authors' processing steps: Using reference gene primer amplification, nucleated cell counts were estimated. Sequencing was performed with immunoSEQ multiplex PCR; in TCRdb, only in-frame clones are kept and a portion is missing. Clonal size and the V and J genes are those of that table, whereas D and trimming came from the DNA. The repertoire holds 260,000 or so clones, with roughly 85% as singletons. Each participant's cohort was designated according to participant-reported clinical history.

The source material was PBMCs or T cells enriched from blood (not recorded which). The chain employs TRBV28 and TRBJ1-2; TRBD1 might be the D (6 bases). This TCR derives from a woman aged 40 to 50 who had been exposed to COVID-19. CDR3 residues: CASSFPGTRANYGYTF. The CDR3 DNA reads TGTGCCAGCAGTTTTCCCGGGACAAGAGCTAACTATGGCTACACCTTC.